This T cell receptor beta chain appears in the sequencing data of a study of human T cells and chemical hapten exposure. Study overall: Patch tests applied 0.01% DPC to the upper back, read at 6 days.

This clonotype was counted between two and nine times. Its antigen is unidentified. Time point reported: patch test 3, about 24 weeks after DPC sensitization. Specified treatment: therapeutic diphenylcyclopropenone sensitization with weekly scalp DPC. Study-level findings and limits: Donors in the study had alopecia, meaning their immune response may differ from healthy people's.

Trimming removed 8 bases from V and 4 bases from J; junction bases left unmatched: 7. The CDR3 loop spans 14 amino acids. Under the authors' procedure: Samples had a median of around 100,000 TCRs, ranging about 20,000 to 700,000. Each CDR3 protein is one row after TCRdb ran MiXCR on the RACE reads. The V and J calls here are based on TCRdb, not the publication. The sample gives 60,000 to 65,000 distinct CDR3 sequences, 9.5% to 12% of which show up once; roughly 2% is in the top ten. This TCR derives from a woman aged 25 to 39 with alopecia areata. Some clones in this sample may be carry-over from other donors' samples. The rearrangement links TRBV12-3 or TRBV12-4 to TRBJ1-1; 10 bases are shared with TRBD1. This material consisted of whole blood, taken in connection with sensitization to the hapten diphenylcyclopropenone (DPC). The DNA for the CDR3 is TGTGCCAGCCACCCGGACAGGGGGTTCACTGAAGCTTTCTTT. Protein product: CASHPDRGFTEAFF.